A single sample gave rise to the 5 T cell receptor beta chains below, sequenced in a study of cytomegalovirus exposure and HLA in healthy donors. PCR primers comprised 60 Vbeta and 13 Jbeta primers. Clones were read by immunoSEQ multiplex PCR, and TCRdb kept only the in-frame ones, dropping some. The sample shows roughly 100,000 clones, roughly 75% of them seen only once. The sequencing sample was made of PBMCs. The receptors come from a man aged 35 to 55 in good health and CMV-seronegative.

The CDR3 is CASSPIGWRGADTQYF. The CDR3 nucleotides read TGTGCCAGCAGCCCAATCGGCTGGCGCGGCGCAGATACGCAGTATTTT. The rearrangement joins TRBV9 to TRBJ2-3; D is ambiguous. The length of the CDR3 is 16 residues. Germline CDR1 and CDR2: SGDLS and YYNGEE. V gave up 4 bases and J gave up 4 bases, with 19 bases separating them.

This chain uses TRBV7-8 with TRBJ2-7, with TRBD1 identical over 12 bases. Germline CDR1 reads SGHVS; CDR2 reads FQNEAQ. CDR3 size: 15 residues. Unmatched junction bases numbered 7, after V lost 1 base and J lost 9 bases. The CDR3 nucleotides are TGTGCCAGCAGCTTAGGGGGACAGGGGGCTGGTAGGCAGTACTTC. It translates to CASSLGGQGAGRQYF.

The J gene is TRBJ2-3, the V gene TRBV9; D possibly corresponds to TRBD1 (6 bases). Germline CDR1 and CDR2: SGDLS and YYNGEE. The CDR3 extends over 15 amino acids. Trimming took 3 bases from V and 6 from J, leaving 17 bases between them. This CDR3 reads CASSALTQGYDTQYF. In nucleotides, the CDR3 is TGTGCCAGCAGCGCCCTCACACAGGGTTACGATACGCAGTATTTT.

This rearrangement joins TRBV5-6 to TRBJ2-5; 8 bases match TRBD1. The length of the CDR3 is 12 residues. V lost 4 bases and J lost 5; bases outside the gene matches: 1. CDR1 and CDR2 from the germline V gene are SGHDT and YYEEEE. CDR3 in DNA: TGTGCCAGCAGCCGGGACAGGGAGACCCAGTACTTC. Translated: CASSRDRETQYF.

The sample holds one count of this clone. This chain connects TRBV5-1 to TRBJ1-2, with 10 positions matching TRBD1. V shed 0 bases and J 8 bases; nucleotides not matched to a gene: 4. The CDR3 extends over 14 amino acids. Per the germline V gene, CDR1 is SGHRS and CDR2 is YFSETQ. The chain's CDR3 is CASSLGQGARGYTF. Here the CDR3 DNA reads TGCGCCAGCAGCTTGGGACAGGGGGCTCGGGGCTACACCTTC.